This T cell receptor (beta chain) was profiled in a study of chronic HIV infection and antiretroviral therapy. CDR3 length: 14 residues. Trimming stripped 1 base from V and 0 bases from J, with 5 bases between. CDR1 is SGDLS, CDR2 YYNGEE, per germline. Using its own MiXCR run on the 5' RACE reads, TCRdb lists one record per CDR3 protein. The sample has roughly 48,000 distinct CDR3 sequences, 19% seen once; the top ten hold about 2.7%. The source material was peripheral blood. The chain recombines TRBV9 with TRBJ1-5; D remains ambiguous. The TCR was taken from an adult who had HIV and had not received antiretroviral therapy, or was an uninfected healthy control (not recorded which). In DNA form, the CDR3 reads TGTGCCAGCAGCGTAAGTGATAGCAATCAGCCCCAGCATTTT. It is translated as CASSVSDSNQPQHF.